Presented here are 24 T cell receptor beta chains from one specimen sequenced in a study of blood T cell repertoires in COVID-19. The data were produced by immunoSEQ multiplex PCR, yet TCRdb's version contains in-frame clones alone and is incomplete. The repertoire holds about 120,000 clones, with nearly 90% as singletons. Sequenced input: peripheral blood. The receptors here all came from a woman aged 55-70 years with COVID-19, enrolled during active disease.

The chain employs TRBV27 and TRBJ2-7, with 8 bases fitting TRBD1. This CDR3 is 12 amino acids long. Germline trimming cut 7 bases from V and 4 bases from J; bases unmatched to any gene: 3. CDR1 and CDR2 (germline): MNHEY, SMNVEV (reference sequence). The CDR3 DNA reads as TGTGCCAGCACGACAGGGGAGTACGAGCAGTACTTC. Translated: CASTTGEYEQYF.

The chain carries TRBV12-3 or TRBV12-4 and TRBJ1-5; D remains ambiguous. V was cut by 0 bases and J by 7 bases, with 7 bases left in between. The CDR3 sequence is 13 residues long. The CDR3: CASSLAGRQPQHF. CDR3 nucleotides: TGTGCCAGCAGTTTAGCAGGGAGGCAGCCCCAGCATTTT.

The V and J genes are TRBV15 and TRBJ1-1; tentative D call: TRBD1 (6 bases). V shed 3 bases and J shed 5 bases, with 13 bases lying between them. The CDR3 runs to 14 residues. Germline assignment: CDR1 LNHNV and CDR2 YYDKDF (reference sequence). CDR3 residues: CATSRVQGWTEAFF. The CDR3 bases are TGTGCCACCAGCAGGGTTCAGGGGTGGACTGAAGCTTTCTTT.

The chain links TRBV7-3 to TRBJ2-3, with 9 bases matching TRBD1. Losses at the gene ends were 5 bases for V and 3 bases for J; bases not matched to a gene: 6. The CDR3 covers 15 residues. Germline CDR1 is SGHTA and CDR2 is FQGTGA. The CDR3 sequence is CASSLTGGRTDTQYF. DNA for the CDR3: TGTGCCAGCAGCCTGACAGGGGGGCGGACAGATACGCAGTATTTT.

The chain recombines TRBV19 with TRBJ2-7, with 8 bases fitting TRBD1. This CDR3 contains 14 residues. V shed 2 bases, J shed 2 bases, and the junction held 2 bases outside the gene matches. The germline CDR1 and CDR2 sequences are LNHDA and SQIVND (reference sequence). CDR3 in DNA: TGTGCCAGTAGTATAAGGGACAGGCCCTACGAGCAGTACTTC. This gives the protein CASSIRDRPYEQYF.

This chain uses TRBV11-3 with TRBJ2-1; TRBD2 agrees at 10 bases. This CDR3 has 16 amino acids. In germline, CDR1 is SGHNT, CDR2 YENEEA. The junction had 9 bases not matched to a gene; V was cut back by 5 bases and J by 5 bases. The CDR3 DNA reads as TGTGCCAGCAGCGGGCCACTAGCGGGGATAAACAATGAGCAGTTCTTC. The encoded protein is CASSGPLAGINNEQFF. Using reference TRBV11-3 and TRBJ2-1 for the parts outside the CDR3, the full variable domain is EAGVVQSPRYKIIEKKQPVAFWCNPISGHNTLYWYLQNLGQGPELLIRYENEEAVDDSQLPKDRFSAERLKGVDSTLKIQPAELGDSAVYLCASSGPLAGINNEQFFGPGTRLTVL.

This chain links TRBV5-1 with TRBJ2-7; no firm D call. The germline V and J ends were trimmed by 4 bases and 1 base, with 6 bases remaining between them. CDR3 length equals 12 residues. Germline V gives CDR1 SGHRS, CDR2 YFSETQ. The CDR3 sequence is CASSTTSYEQYF. CDR3 coding DNA: TGCGCCAGCAGCACTACTTCCTACGAGCAGTACTTC. The whole variable domain, filled in from reference TRBV5-1 and TRBJ2-7, reads KAGVTQTPRYLIKTRGQQVTLSCSPISGHRSVSWYQQTPGQGLQFLFEYFSETQRNKGNFPGRFSGRQFSNSRSEMNVSTLELGDSALYLCASSTTSYEQYFGPGTRLTVT.

This chain uses TRBV21-1 with TRBJ2-3; the table names TRBD2, a call not compared with the DNA. TRBV21-1 is deemed a pseudogene. This CDR3 is built from 15 residues. CDR3 DNA sequence: TGTGCCAGCACCATGCGGGGGGCAAGCTTAGATACGCAGTATTTT. It is translated as CASTMRGASLDTQYF.

This chain connects TRBV3-1 (or the pseudogene TRBV3-2) to TRBJ2-2, with 7 bases that match TRBD2. The CDR3 totals 13 residues. Losses at the gene ends were 5 bases for V and 6 bases for J; bases not matched to a gene: 3. Germline-derived CDR1 and CDR2 are LGHDT and YNNKEL (reference sequence). CDR3: CASSSTSAGELFF. The DNA of the CDR3 is TGTGCCAGCAGCTCAACTAGCGCCGGGGAGCTGTTTTTT.

The genes are TRBV7-9 and TRBJ2-1; 9 bases map to TRBD1. Germline trimming cut 3 bases from V and 8 bases from J; bases unmatched to any gene: 8. The V gene's germline CDR1 is SEHNR and CDR2 FQNEAQ (reference sequence). The CDR3 consists of 15 residues. The DNA of the CDR3 is TGTGCCAGCAGCTTGGGCCGGGACAGGGCTCATGAGCAGTTCTTC. It encodes CASSLGRDRAHEQFF.

This clone was found once. This chain uses TRBV4-2 with TRBJ1-1; D is undetermined. Trimming left V 4 bases short and J 0 bases short, with 9 bases between. The CDR3 loop spans 14 amino acids. Looked up from germline, CDR1 is LGHNA and CDR2 is YNFKEQ. CDR3 protein: CASSRSQMNTEAFF. The CDR3 nucleotides are TGTGCCAGCAGCCGGTCTCAGATGAACACTGAAGCTTTCTTT.

This clone was found once. This rearrangement joins TRBV11-2 to TRBJ2-5; the D gene is possibly TRBD1 (6 bases). The germline gives CDR1 SGHAT, CDR2 FQNNGV. The CDR3 consists of 12 residues. V was pared by 5 bases and J by 3 bases, with 7 bases between. The CDR3 loop is CASSHREETQYF. The CDR3 nucleotides read TGTGCCAGCAGCCACAGGGAAGAGACCCAGTACTTC.

This rearrangement joins TRBV27 to TRBJ1-6; D remains unclear. The V end was cut by 6 bases, the J end by 1 base, with 13 bases between. Per germline, CDR1 MNHEY and CDR2 SMNVEV (reference sequence). This CDR3 contains 16 residues. This CDR3 is CASSHYAGSYNSPLHF. CDR3 bases: TGTGCCAGCAGCCATTACGCCGGGTCCTATAATTCACCCCTCCACTTT.

The chain joins TRBV7-9 to TRBJ1-2, with D perhaps matching TRBD1 (6 bases). Trimming left V 5 bases short and J 0 bases short, with 13 bases between. Germline CDR1 is SEHNR and CDR2 is FQNEAQ (reference sequence). The CDR3 totals 15 residues. This chain's CDR3 is CASSQGQNPNYGYTF. The CDR3 bases are TGTGCCAGCAGCCAAGGACAGAACCCTAACTATGGCTACACCTTC.

The genes are TRBV7-9 and TRBJ2-1, with TRBD1 matching 10 bases. The CDR3 covers 16 residues. Germline V gene data show CDR1 as SEHNR and CDR2 as FQNEAQ (reference sequence). V shed 0 bases, J shed 8 bases, and the junction held 7 bases outside the gene matches. The DNA of the CDR3 is TGTGCCAGCAGCTTAGCCCCGGGACAGGGGACGTATGAGCAGTTCTTC. As protein: CASSLAPGQGTYEQFF.

This sequence joins TRBV18 and TRBJ1-1, with D perhaps matching TRBD1 (5 bases). With 3 bases removed from V and 5 bases from J, the gap between germline ends came to 16 bases. CDR1 is KGHSH, CDR2 LQKENI, per germline. CDR3 length: 15 residues. The CDR3 coding sequence is TGTGCCAGCTCACCTCAACCCGGGGGAGGTACTGAAGCTTTCTTT. Its protein is CASSPQPGGGTEAFF.

The chain has TRBV14 and TRBJ2-7; 9 bases align to TRBD1. Per the germline V gene, CDR1 is SGHDN and CDR2 is FVKESK. The CDR3 loop spans 14 amino acids. J was trimmed by 0 bases and V by 5 bases; bases with no gene match: 2. The CDR3 loop reads CASSEQGASYEQYF. The CDR3 DNA reads as TGTGCCAGCAGCGAACAGGGGGCCTCCTACGAGCAGTACTTC. Full variable domain (missing parts from reference TRBV14 and TRBJ2-7): EAGVTQFPSHSVIEKGQTVTLRCDPISGHDNLYWYRRVMGKEIKFLLHFVKESKQDESGMPNNRFLAERTGGTYSTLKVQPAELEDSGVYFCASSEQGASYEQYFGPGTRLTVT.

The chain has TRBV5-6 and TRBJ1-3, with TRBD1 as a possible D gene (6 bases). This CDR3 is built from 16 residues. The germline gives CDR1 SGHDT, CDR2 YYEEEE. Trimming cost V 0 bases and J 5 bases, with 15 bases left between them. As DNA, the CDR3 is TGTGCCAGCAGCTTGGTGGGGGGGCAGTCGCGAAACACCATATATTTT. Protein sequence: CASSLVGGQSRNTIYF.

This chain joins TRBV6-6 and TRBJ2-2; D gene unclear. There are 14 residues in the CDR3. From germline, CDR1 is MNHNY and CDR2 SVGAGI (reference sequence). V lost 3 bases and J lost 1, with 6 bases in between. The CDR3 DNA sequence: TGTGCCAGCAGTTATGTACAGAACACCGGGGAGCTGTTTTTT. Translation: CASSYVQNTGELFF.

The chain recombines TRBV23-1 with TRBJ2-7; tentative D call: TRBD1 (5 bases). TRBV23-1 counts as an open reading frame of uncertain function. The CDR3 consists of 14 residues. The germline V and J ends were trimmed by 2 bases and 9 bases, with 17 bases remaining between them. This CDR3 reads CASSQGEHTGGQYF. The CDR3 nucleotides are TGCGCCAGCAGTCAAGGTGAACACACAGGTGGGCAGTACTTC.

The gene calls are TRBV7-9 and TRBJ2-5, with 7 bases fitting TRBD2. The V gene's germline CDR1 is SEHNR and CDR2 FQNEAQ (reference sequence). V trimming: 3 bases; J trimming: 1 base; junction bases outside the gene matches: 5. CDR3 size: 15 residues. In DNA, the CDR3 is TGTGCCAGCAGCTTGGCTAGCGGATTCCAAGAGACCCAGTACTTC. Translated, it gives CASSLASGFQETQYF.

This clone turned up a few times. The chain links TRBV19 to TRBJ2-1; tentatively, D is TRBD2 (5 bases). The length of the CDR3 is 14 residues. The V gene lost 8 bases and the J gene lost 3 bases, with 14 bases spanning the gap. The germline CDR1 and CDR2 sequences are LNHDA and SQIVND (reference sequence). The CDR3 region has the DNA TGTGCCAGTCACCTAGGAGGTAGCTACAATGAGCAGTTCTTC. It yields the protein CASHLGGSYNEQFF.

This chain links TRBV7-2 with TRBJ1-6; 8 nucleotides agree with TRBD1. Germline V gene lookup returns CDR1 SGHTA and CDR2 FQGNSA. Losses at the gene ends were 5 bases for V and 7 bases for J; bases not matched to a gene: 4. CDR3 length equals 14 residues. DNA for the CDR3: TGTGCCAGCAGCAGGGACAGGTTAAATTCACCCCTCCACTTT. This encodes CASSRDRLNSPLHF.

The chain links TRBV7-6 to TRBJ2-7; 7 positions match TRBD1. After removal of 5 bases from V and 6 bases from J, the junction contained 7 bases not matched to a gene. The CDR3 is 13 amino acids. Germline loops: CDR1 SGHVS, CDR2 FNYEAQ. CDR3 amino acids: CASSDDRAGEQYF. The DNA for the CDR3 is TGTGCCAGCAGCGATGACAGGGCTGGCGAGCAGTACTTC.